What follows are 4 T cell receptor beta chains derived from one specimen sequenced in a study of molecular identifiers for immune sequencing clone quantification. TCRdb passed the PCR reads through MiXCR, listing each CDR3 protein once. The sample lists 490,000 or so distinct CDR3 sequences, about a quarter seen once, with roughly 0.79% in the top ten. The sequenced material came from naive CD8+ T cells from blood, with Jurkat cell RNA spiked in. Subset in this sample: FACS-sorted CD8+CD4-CCR7+CD45RA+ naive T cells. The source is a human donor in good health. Some libraries in this study had Jurkat cell RNA spiked in.

For this clonotype: The junction and the germline gene differ at one end; a read error may be behind it. The chain links TRBV20-1 to TRBJ1-5, with D hard to call. CDR3 size: 14 residues. Germline V lookup: CDR1 DFQATT, CDR2 SNEGSKA (reference sequence). In DNA, the CDR3 is TGCAGCGCTAAAAGCAACTGGGGCAATCAGCCCCAGCATTTT. This codes for CSAKSNWGNQPQHF.

Of note for this clonotype: This may stem from a read error, because a much larger clone lies one nucleotide away. The V gene is TRBV27, the J gene TRBJ2-5, with D unclear. The CDR3 runs 13 residues. Germline loops: CDR1 MNHEY, CDR2 SMNVEV (reference sequence). CDR3 sequence (DNA): TGTGCCAACAGTTTTGTCGGCCAAGAGACCCAGTACTTC. Translation gives CANSFVGQETQYF.

Regarding this clonotype: This may stem from a read error, because a much larger clone lies one nucleotide away. The chain combines TRBV6-6 with TRBJ1-5; unclear D gene. V was shortened by 5 bases and J by 5 bases, with 25 bases between the two germline ends. Germline V gene sequence: CDR1 MNHNY, CDR2 SVGAGI (reference sequence). The CDR3 sequence is 18 residues long. CDR3 nucleotides: TGTGCCAGCAGTGATACACTCTCGGTCCCCCTGGAAGATCAGCCCCAGCATTTT. Its translation is CASSDTLSVPLEDQPQHF.

This clonotype was seen ten or more times. The rearrangement links TRBV20-1 to TRBJ2-7, with TRBD1 matching 9 bases. V shed 1 base and J 1 base; nucleotides not matched to a gene: 5. The CDR3 runs 15 residues. Looked up from germline, CDR1 is DFQATT and CDR2 is SNEGSKA (reference sequence). The CDR3 region has the DNA TGCAGTGCTAGAGTCTTACAGGGGGCATCCTACGAGCAGTACTTC. It codes for CSARVLQGASYEQYF.